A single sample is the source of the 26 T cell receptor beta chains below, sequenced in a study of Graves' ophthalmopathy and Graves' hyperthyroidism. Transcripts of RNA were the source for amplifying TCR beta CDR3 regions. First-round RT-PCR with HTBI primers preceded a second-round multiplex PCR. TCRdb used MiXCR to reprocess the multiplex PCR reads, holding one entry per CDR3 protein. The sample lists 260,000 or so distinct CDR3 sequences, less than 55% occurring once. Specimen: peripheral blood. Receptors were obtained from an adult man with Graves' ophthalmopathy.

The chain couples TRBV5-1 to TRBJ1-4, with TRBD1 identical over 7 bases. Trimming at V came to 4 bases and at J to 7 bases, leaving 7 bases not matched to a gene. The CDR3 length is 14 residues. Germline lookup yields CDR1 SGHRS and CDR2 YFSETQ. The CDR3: CASSHGTVSEKLFF. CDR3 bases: TGCGCCAGCAGCCACGGGACAGTTAGTGAAAAACTGTTTTTT.

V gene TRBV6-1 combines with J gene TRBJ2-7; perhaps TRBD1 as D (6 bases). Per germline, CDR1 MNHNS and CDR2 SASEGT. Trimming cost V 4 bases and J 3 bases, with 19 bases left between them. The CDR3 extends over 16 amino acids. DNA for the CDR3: TGTGCCAGCAGTGCCCAGGACAGCCGAACTCTCTACGAGCAGTACTTC. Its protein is CASSAQDSRTLYEQYF.

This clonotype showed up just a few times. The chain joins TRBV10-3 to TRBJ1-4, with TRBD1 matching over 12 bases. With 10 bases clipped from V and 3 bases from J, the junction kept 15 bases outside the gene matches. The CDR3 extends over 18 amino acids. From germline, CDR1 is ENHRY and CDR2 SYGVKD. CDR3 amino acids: CASRGGTGGMRANEKLFF. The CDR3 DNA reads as TGTGCCAGCAGGGGAGGGACAGGGGGCATGCGGGCTAATGAAAAACTGTTTTTT.

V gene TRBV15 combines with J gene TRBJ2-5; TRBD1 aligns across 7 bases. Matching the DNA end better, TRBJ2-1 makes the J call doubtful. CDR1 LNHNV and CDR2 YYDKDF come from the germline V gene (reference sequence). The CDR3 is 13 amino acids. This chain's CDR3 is CAVATGRRNEQFF. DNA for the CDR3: TGTGCCGTCGCGACAGGGCGACGGAATGAGCAGTTCTTC.

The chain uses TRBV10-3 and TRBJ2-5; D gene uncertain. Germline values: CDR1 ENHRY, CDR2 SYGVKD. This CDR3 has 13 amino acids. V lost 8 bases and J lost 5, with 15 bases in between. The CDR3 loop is CAISNQLRETQYF. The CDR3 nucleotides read TGTGCCATCTCGAACCAGTTGCGCGAGACCCAGTACTTC.

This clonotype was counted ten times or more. CDR3 nucleotides: TGTGCCAGCAGCTCGCCCACTACTCAGCGGGAGTTGGAGACCCAGTACTTC. Translation: CASSSPTTQRELETQYF. The chain recombines TRBV5-8 with TRBJ2-5; 8 nucleotides line up with TRBD2. V shed 3 bases and J 5 bases; nucleotides not matched to a gene: 15. The CDR3 runs 17 residues. In germline, CDR1 is SGHTS, CDR2 YDEGEE. The full variable domain, rest sourced from reference TRBV5-8 and TRBJ2-5, is EAGVTQSPTHLIKTRGQQATLRCSPISGHTSVYWYQQALGLGLQFLLWYDEGEERNRGNFPPRFSGRQFPNYSSELNVNALELEDSALYLCASSSPTTQRELETQYFGPGTRLLVL.

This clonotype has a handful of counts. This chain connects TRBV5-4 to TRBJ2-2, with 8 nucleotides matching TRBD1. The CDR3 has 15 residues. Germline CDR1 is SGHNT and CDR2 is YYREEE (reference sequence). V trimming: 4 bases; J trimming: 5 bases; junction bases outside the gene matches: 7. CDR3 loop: CASSRGTGQTGELFF. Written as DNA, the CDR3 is TGTGCCAGCAGCCGAGGGACAGGCCAAACCGGGGAGCTGTTTTTT.

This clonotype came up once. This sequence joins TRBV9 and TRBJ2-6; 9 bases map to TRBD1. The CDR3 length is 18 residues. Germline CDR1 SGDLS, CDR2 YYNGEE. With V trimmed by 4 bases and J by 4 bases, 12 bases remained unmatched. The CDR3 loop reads CASSSYRGRSSGANVLTF. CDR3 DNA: TGTGCCAGCAGCTCTTACAGGGGGCGTTCGTCCGGGGCCAACGTCCTGACTTTC.

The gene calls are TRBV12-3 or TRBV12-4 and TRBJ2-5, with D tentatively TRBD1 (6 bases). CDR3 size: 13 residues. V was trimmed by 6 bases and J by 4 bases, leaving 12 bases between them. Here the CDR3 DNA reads TGTGCCAGCAGCGACAGGTTGGGAGAGACCCAGTACTTC. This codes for CASSDRLGETQYF.

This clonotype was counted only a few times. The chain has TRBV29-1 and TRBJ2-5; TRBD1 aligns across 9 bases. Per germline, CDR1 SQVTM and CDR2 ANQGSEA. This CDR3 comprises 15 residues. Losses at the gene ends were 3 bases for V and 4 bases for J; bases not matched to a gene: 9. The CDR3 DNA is TGCAGCGTTGATTTTCGGGACAGGGACCGAGAGACCCAGTACTTC. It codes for CSVDFRDRDRETQYF.

Here the CDR3 DNA reads TGTGCCAGCAGCTTCAGGGACTATAATTCACCCCTCCACTTT. This translates into CASSFRDYNSPLHF. The chain couples TRBV9 to TRBJ1-6, with a tentative D call TRBD1 (5 bases). This CDR3 comprises 14 residues. The ends were cut back, 4 bases at V and 3 bases at J, with 8 bases in the middle. CDR1 and CDR2 (germline): SGDLS, YYNGEE.

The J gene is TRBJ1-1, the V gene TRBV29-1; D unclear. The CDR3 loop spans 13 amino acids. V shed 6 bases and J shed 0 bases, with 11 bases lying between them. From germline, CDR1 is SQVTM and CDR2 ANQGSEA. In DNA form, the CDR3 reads TGCAGCGTCCGGACGGATATGAACACTGAAGCTTTCTTT. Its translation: CSVRTDMNTEAFF.

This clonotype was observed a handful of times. The CDR3 loop is CSASSGFRGYEQYF. The DNA of the CDR3 is TGCAGTGCTAGCTCAGGATTCCGAGGGTACGAGCAGTACTTC. The gene calls are TRBV20-1 and TRBJ2-7; D perhaps matches TRBD2 (5 bases). There are 14 residues in the CDR3. Trimming shortened V by 3 bases and J by 4 bases, and 16 bases separated the two germline ends. Germline loops: CDR1 DFQATT, CDR2 SNEGSKA (reference sequence).

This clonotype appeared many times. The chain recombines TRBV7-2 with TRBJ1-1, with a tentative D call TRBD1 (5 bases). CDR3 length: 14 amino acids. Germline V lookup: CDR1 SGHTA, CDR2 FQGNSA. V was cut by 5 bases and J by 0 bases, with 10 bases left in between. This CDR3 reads CASSRDRMNTEAFF. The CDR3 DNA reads TGTGCCAGCAGCAGGGACCGCATGAACACTGAAGCTTTCTTT.

In DNA, the CDR3 is TGCAGCGTTGAAGATCCTAGCATCGGTGAGCAGTTCTTC. It encodes CSVEDPSIGEQFF. This chain joins TRBV29-1 and TRBJ2-1; D may be TRBD2 (5 bases). Germline CDR1 SQVTM, CDR2 ANQGSEA. CDR3 length: 13 amino acids. V lost 0 bases and J 9 bases, leaving 12 bases between the germline ends.

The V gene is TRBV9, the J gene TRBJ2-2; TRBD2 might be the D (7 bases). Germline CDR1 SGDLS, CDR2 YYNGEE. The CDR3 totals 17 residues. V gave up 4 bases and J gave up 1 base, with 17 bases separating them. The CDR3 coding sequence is TGTGCCAGCAGCTTATTAGGGGGGGGGAAGAACACCGGGGAGCTGTTTTTT. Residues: CASSLLGGGKNTGELFF.

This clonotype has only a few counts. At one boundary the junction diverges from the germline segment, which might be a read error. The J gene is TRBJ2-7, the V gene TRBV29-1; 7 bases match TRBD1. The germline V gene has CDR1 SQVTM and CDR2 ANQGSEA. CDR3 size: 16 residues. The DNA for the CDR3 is TGCAGCGTCGAAGCGACTACAGGGGATTGGGTTCTCGAGCAGTACTTC. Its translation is CSVEATTGDWVLEQYF.

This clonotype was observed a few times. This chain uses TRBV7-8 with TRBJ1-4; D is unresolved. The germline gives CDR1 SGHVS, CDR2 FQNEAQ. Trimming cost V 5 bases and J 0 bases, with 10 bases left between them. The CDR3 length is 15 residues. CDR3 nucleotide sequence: TGTGCCAGCAGCACCAGGCGTGCAACTAATGAAAAACTGTTTTTT. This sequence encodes CASSTRRATNEKLFF.

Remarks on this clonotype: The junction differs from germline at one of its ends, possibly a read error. The CDR3 sequence is CASSRGREREETQYF. The CDR3 DNA sequence: TGCGCCAGCAGTCGGGGGCGGGAGCGTGAGGAGACCCAGTACTTC. This chain uses TRBV12-3 or TRBV12-4 with TRBJ2-5; weak D call: TRBD2 (7 bases). CDR3 length: 15 amino acids.

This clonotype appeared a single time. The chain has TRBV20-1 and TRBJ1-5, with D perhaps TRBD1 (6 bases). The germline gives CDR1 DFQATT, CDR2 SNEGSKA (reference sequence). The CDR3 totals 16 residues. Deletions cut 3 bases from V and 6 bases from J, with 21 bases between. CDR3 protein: CSASGQGSISRQPQHF. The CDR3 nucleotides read TGCAGTGCTAGTGGGCAGGGGTCAATCTCCCGTCAGCCCCAGCATTTT.

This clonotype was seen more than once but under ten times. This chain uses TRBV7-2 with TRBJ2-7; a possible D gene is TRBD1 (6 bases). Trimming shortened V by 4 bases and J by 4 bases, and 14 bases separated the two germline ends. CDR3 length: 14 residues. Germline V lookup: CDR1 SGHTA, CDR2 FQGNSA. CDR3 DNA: TGTGCCAGCAGCTGGCCCGGACAGAAGTACGAGCAGTACTTC. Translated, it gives CASSWPGQKYEQYF.

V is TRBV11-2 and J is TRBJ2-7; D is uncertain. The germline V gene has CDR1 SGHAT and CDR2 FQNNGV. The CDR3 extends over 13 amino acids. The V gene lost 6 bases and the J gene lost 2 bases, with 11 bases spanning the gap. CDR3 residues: CASRSLVTYEQYF. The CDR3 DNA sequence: TGTGCCAGCAGGTCTCTAGTCACCTACGAGCAGTACTTC.

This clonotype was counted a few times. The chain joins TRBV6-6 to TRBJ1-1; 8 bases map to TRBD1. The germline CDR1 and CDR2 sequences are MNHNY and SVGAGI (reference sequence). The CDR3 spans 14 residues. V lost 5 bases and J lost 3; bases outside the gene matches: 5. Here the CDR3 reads CASSEDRVDTEAFF. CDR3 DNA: TGTGCCAGCAGTGAGGACAGGGTGGACACTGAAGCTTTCTTT.

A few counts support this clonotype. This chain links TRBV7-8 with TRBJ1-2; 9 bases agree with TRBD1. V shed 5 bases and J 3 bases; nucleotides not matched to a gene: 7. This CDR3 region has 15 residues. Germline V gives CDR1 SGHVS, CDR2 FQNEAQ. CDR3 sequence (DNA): TGTGCCAGCAGCCTTAACAGGGGGCTTGACTATGGCTACACCTTC. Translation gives CASSLNRGLDYGYTF.

The CDR3 DNA reads TGCAGTGCTGTCAGGGGGAGGAGTGGTGAAAAACTGTTTTTT. This codes for CSAVRGRSGEKLFF. V usage is TRBV20-1 and J usage is TRBJ1-4, with 7 positions matching TRBD1. The germline V gene has CDR1 DFQATT and CDR2 SNEGSKA (reference sequence). The CDR3 contains 14 residues. The V segment lost 5 bases and the J segment 7 bases; nucleotides outside the gene matches: 10.

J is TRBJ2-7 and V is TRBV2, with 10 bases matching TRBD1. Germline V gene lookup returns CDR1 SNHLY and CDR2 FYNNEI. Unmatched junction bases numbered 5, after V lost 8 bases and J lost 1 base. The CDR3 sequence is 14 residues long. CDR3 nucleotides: TGTGCCAGCCGAGACAGGGGGCTATCCTACGAGCAGTACTTC. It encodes CASRDRGLSYEQYF.